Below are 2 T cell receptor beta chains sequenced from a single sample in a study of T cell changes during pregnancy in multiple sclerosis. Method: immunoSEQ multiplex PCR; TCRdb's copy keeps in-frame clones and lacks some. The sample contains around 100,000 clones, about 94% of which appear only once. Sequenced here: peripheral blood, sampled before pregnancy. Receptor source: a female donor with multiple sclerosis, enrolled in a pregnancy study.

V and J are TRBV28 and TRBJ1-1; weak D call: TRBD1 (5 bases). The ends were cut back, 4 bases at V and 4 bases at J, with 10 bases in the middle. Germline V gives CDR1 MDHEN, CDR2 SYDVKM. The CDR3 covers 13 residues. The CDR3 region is CASSSADITEAFF. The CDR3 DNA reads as TGTGCCAGCAGTTCCGCGGACATCACTGAAGCTTTCTTT. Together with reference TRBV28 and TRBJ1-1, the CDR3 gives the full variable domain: DVKVTQSSRYLVKRTGEKVFLECVQDMDHENMFWYRQDPGLGLRLIYFSYDVKMKEKGDIPEGYSVSREKKERFSLILESASTNQTSMYLCASSSADITEAFFGQGTRLTVV.

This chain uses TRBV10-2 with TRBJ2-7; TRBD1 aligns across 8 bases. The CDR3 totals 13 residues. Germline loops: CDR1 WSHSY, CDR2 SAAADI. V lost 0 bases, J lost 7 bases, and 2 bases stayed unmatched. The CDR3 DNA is TGCGCCAGCAGTGAGTCCAGGGGGCGAGAGCAGTACTTC. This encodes CASSESRGREQYF.